The clone carrying this TCR beta chain came up a few times. The data were obtained in a study of blood T cell repertoires in COVID-19. Sequencing used immunoSEQ multiplex PCR; TCRdb keeps in-frame clones, though not all of them. The profile shows roughly 330,000 clones, 88% of them singletons. From germline, CDR1 is SGHTA and CDR2 FQGNSA. The CDR3 sequence is 15 residues long. V lost 5 bases and J lost 0, with 14 bases in between. The origin of this receptor is a man aged 25 to 40 who had recovered from COVID-19. The sequencing input was PBMCs or T cells enriched from blood (not recorded which). This chain links TRBV7-2 with TRBJ2-7; D call uncertain. The CDR3 protein is CASSLVGGRSYEQYF. CDR3 DNA sequence: TGTGCCAGCAGCCTAGTCGGCGGCCGCTCCTACGAGCAGTACTTC.